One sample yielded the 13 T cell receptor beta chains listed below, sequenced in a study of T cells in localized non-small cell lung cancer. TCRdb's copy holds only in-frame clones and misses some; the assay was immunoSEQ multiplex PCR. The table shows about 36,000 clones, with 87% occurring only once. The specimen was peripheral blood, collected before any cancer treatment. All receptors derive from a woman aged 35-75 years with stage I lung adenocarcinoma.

CDR3 in amino acids: CASSLTGATLNSPLHF. The CDR3 DNA reads as TGTGCCAGCAGTCTTACAGGGGCAACCTTGAATTCACCCCTCCACTTT. This rearrangement joins TRBV28 to TRBJ1-6; 7 bases are shared with TRBD1. Germline trimming cut 5 bases from V and 7 bases from J; bases unmatched to any gene: 11. CDR3 length equals 16 residues. Germline values: CDR1 MDHEN, CDR2 SYDVKM.

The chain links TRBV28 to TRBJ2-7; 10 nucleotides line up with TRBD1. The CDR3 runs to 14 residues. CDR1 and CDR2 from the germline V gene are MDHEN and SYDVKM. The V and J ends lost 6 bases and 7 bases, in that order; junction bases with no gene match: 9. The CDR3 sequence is CASRATGGGWEQYF. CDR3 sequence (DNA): TGTGCCAGCAGGGCGACAGGGGGCGGATGGGAGCAGTACTTC.

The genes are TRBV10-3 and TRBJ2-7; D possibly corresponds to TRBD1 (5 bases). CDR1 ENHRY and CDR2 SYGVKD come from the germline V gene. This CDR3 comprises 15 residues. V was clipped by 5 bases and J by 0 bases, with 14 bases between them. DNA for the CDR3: TGTGCCATCAGTCAGGGCCCCACGAGCTCCTACGAGCAGTACTTC. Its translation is CAISQGPTSSYEQYF.

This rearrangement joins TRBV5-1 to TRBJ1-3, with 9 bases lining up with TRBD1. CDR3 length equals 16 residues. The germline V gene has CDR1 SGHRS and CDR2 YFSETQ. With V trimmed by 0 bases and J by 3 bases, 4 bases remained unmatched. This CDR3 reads CASSLAYRGLGNTIYF. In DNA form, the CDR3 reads TGCGCCAGCAGCTTGGCCTACAGGGGGCTTGGAAACACCATATATTTT.

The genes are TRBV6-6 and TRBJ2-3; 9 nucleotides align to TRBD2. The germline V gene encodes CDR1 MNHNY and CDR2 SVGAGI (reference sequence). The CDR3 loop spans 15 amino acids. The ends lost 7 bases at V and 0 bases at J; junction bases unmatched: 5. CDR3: CASTDSGRSTDTQYF. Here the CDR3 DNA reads TGTGCCAGCACCGATAGCGGGAGAAGCACAGATACGCAGTATTTT.

The CDR3 DNA is TGTGCCAGCAGTTGGACCCGCCAGGCAGAGCAGTACTTC. Translation gives CASSWTRQAEQYF. The gene calls are TRBV6-6 and TRBJ2-7; D call uncertain. This CDR3 has 13 amino acids. V shed 4 bases and J shed 7 bases, with 14 bases lying between them. Per the germline V gene, CDR1 is MNHNY and CDR2 is SVGAGI (reference sequence).

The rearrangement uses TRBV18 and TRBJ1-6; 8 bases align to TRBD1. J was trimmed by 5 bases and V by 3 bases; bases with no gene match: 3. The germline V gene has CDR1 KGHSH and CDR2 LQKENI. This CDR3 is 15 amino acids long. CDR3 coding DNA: TGTGCCAGCTCACCGGACAGGGCCCATAATTCACCCCTCCACTTT. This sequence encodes CASSPDRAHNSPLHF.

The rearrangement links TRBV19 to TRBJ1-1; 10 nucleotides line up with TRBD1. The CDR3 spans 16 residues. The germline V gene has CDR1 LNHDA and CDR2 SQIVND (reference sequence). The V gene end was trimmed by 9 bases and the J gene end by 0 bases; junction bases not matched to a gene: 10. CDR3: CASKDRGYDLNTEAFF. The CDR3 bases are TGTGCCAGCAAGGACAGGGGGTACGATTTGAACACTGAAGCTTTCTTT.

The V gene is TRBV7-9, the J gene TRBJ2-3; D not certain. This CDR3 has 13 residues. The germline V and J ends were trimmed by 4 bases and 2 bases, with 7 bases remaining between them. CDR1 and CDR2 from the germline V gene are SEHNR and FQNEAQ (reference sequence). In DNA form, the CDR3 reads TGTGCCAGCAGCTCCCGGATCACAGATACGCAGTATTTT. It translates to CASSSRITDTQYF.

CDR3 nucleotides: TGTGCCAGCTCACCGGTCGGTGACGGTGAAGCTTTCTTT. Residues: CASSPVGDGEAFF. V gene TRBV18 combines with J gene TRBJ1-1; D remains unclear. This CDR3 is 13 amino acids long. V was clipped by 3 bases and J by 7 bases, with 12 bases between them. Germline-derived CDR1 and CDR2 are KGHSH and LQKENI.

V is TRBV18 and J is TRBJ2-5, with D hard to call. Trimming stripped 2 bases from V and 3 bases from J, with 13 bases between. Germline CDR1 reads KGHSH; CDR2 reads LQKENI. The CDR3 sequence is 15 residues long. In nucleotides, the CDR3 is TGTGCCAGCTCACCAACCGTCAGCCCCAAAGAGACCCAGTACTTC. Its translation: CASSPTVSPKETQYF.

The CDR3 DNA follows: TGTGCCAGCAGGGGCCTTAGCGGAGTATACAATGAGCAGTTCTTC. Translation: CASRGLSGVYNEQFF. The chain employs TRBV6-1 and TRBJ2-1; the D gene is possibly TRBD2 (6 bases). Germline V CDR1 and CDR2: MNHNS, SASEGT. Trimming stripped 6 bases from V and 4 bases from J, with 16 bases between. This CDR3 contains 15 residues.

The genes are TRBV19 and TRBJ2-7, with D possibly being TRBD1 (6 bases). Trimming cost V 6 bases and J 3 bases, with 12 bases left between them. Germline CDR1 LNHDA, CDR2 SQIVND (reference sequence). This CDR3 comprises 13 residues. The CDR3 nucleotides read TGTGCCAGTAGGACAATAGGGGGCTACGAGCAGTACTTC. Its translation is CASRTIGGYEQYF. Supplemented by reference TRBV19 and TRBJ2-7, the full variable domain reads DGGITQSPKYLFRKEGQNVTLSCEQNLNHDAMYWYRQDPGQGLRLIYYSQIVNDFQKGDIAEGYSVSREKKESFPLTVTSAQKNPTAFYLCASRTIGGYEQYFGPGTRLTVT.